The 20 T cell receptor beta chains presented below share a single source sample, sequenced in a study of PD-1 blockade in classical Hodgkin lymphoma. Documented time point: cycle 4 day 1 (C4D1), after six to seven weeks of nivolumab. Patients all relapsed after autologous stem cell transplantation, and there was variation in brentuximab vedotin exposure. Magnetic negative selection served to purify CD4+ T cells out of PBMCs that had been thawed. TCRdb keeps only in-frame clones here, not all; method: immunoSEQ multiplex PCR. The data contain some 17,000 clones, roughly four fifths of them seen just once; the ten biggest clones take up 2% to 2.5%. Material: CD4+ T cells from blood, obtained before the fourth cycle of nivolumab. These receptors were taken from a human donor with classical Hodgkin lymphoma.

The rearrangement joins TRBV9 to TRBJ1-6; D not certain. The CDR3 runs 15 residues. CDR1 and CDR2 from the germline V gene are SGDLS and YYNGEE. V gave up 0 bases and J gave up 7 bases, with 11 bases separating them. The CDR3 protein is CASSVVADPNSPLHF. The CDR3 coding sequence is TGTGCCAGCAGCGTAGTTGCCGACCCAAATTCACCCCTCCACTTT.

The chain employs TRBV5-1 and TRBJ2-3, with D possibly matching TRBD1 (6 bases). The V end lost 1 base, the J end lost 2 bases, and 11 bases lay between the germline ends. This CDR3 spans 15 amino acids. Germline values: CDR1 SGHRS, CDR2 YFSETQ. Written as DNA, the CDR3 is TGCGCCAGCAGCTTGCAGGGGCCGAACACAGATACGCAGTATTTT. Its translation: CASSLQGPNTDTQYF.

V usage is TRBV10-3 and J usage is TRBJ2-7, with 10 bases fitting TRBD1. Trimming at V came to 5 bases and at J to 3 bases, leaving 7 bases not matched to a gene. Germline lookup yields CDR1 ENHRY and CDR2 SYGVKD. This CDR3 contains 15 residues. Written as DNA, the CDR3 is TGTGCCATCAGTAACCAGGGACAGGGGATCTACGAGCAGTACTTC. Its protein is CAISNQGQGIYEQYF.

The chain carries TRBV10-3 and TRBJ2-1; 9 bases are a match to TRBD2. The CDR3 totals 14 residues. V lost 8 bases to trimming and J lost 6 bases; unmatched junction nucleotides: 8. Germline V lookup: CDR1 ENHRY, CDR2 SYGVKD. The CDR3 coding sequence is TGTGCCATCGGCGCGGGGGGGCTTTCCAATGAGCAGTTCTTC. This translates into CAIGAGGLSNEQFF.

The V call is TRBV19, the J call TRBJ2-1; no reliable D call. The CDR3 is 13 residues long. Trimming shortened V by 5 bases and J by 3 bases, and 8 bases separated the two germline ends. The germline V gene encodes CDR1 LNHDA and CDR2 SQIVND (reference sequence). CDR3 nucleotides: TGTGCCAGTAGTGCCGTAAGCTACAATGAGCAGTTCTTC. Translation gives CASSAVSYNEQFF.

The chain carries TRBV5-1 and TRBJ1-1, with no clear D. The CDR3 has 13 residues. With 7 bases removed from V and 1 base from J, the gap between germline ends came to 11 bases. Germline CDR1 is SGHRS and CDR2 is YFSETQ. CDR3 loop: CASRGFTNTEAFF. The CDR3 nucleotides read TGCGCCAGCCGAGGGTTCACGAACACTGAAGCTTTCTTT.

This clone was seen more than once but under ten times. The chain employs TRBV28 and TRBJ1-1, with D possibly matching TRBD1 (6 bases). The CDR3 totals 13 residues. Trimming removed 8 bases at V and 3 bases at J, with 13 bases between. CDR1 is MDHEN, CDR2 SYDVKM, per germline. CDR3 nucleotides: TGTGCCAGCGGCGGGACATACGACACTGAAGCTTTCTTT. This sequence encodes CASGGTYDTEAFF.

The chain carries TRBV4-3 and TRBJ1-6, with D unresolved. V was trimmed by 0 bases and J by 8 bases, leaving 8 bases between them. The germline V gene encodes CDR1 LGHNA and CDR2 YSLEER. CDR3 length equals 14 residues. The CDR3: CASSQDSTYSPLHF. DNA of the CDR3: TGCGCCAGCAGCCAAGATTCTACATATTCACCCCTCCACTTT.

The gene calls are TRBV4-3 and TRBJ1-1, with D hard to call. With 0 bases removed from V and 1 base from J, the gap between germline ends came to 12 bases. CDR3 size: 16 residues. CDR1 LGHNA and CDR2 YSLEER come from the germline V gene. The CDR3, as DNA: TGCGCCAGCAGCCAAGACAGTGCGGCGGGGAACACTGAAGCTTTCTTT. This encodes CASSQDSAAGNTEAFF.

This sequence joins TRBV19 and TRBJ2-5; 9 bases agree with TRBD2. The junction had 10 bases not matched to a gene; V was cut back by 6 bases and J by 5 bases. The CDR3 length is 15 residues. Germline assignment: CDR1 LNHDA and CDR2 SQIVND (reference sequence). The CDR3 reads CASSSGVAGVETQYF. The CDR3 DNA sequence: TGTGCCAGTAGCTCCGGAGTAGCGGGAGTCGAGACCCAGTACTTC.

Details on this clone: Additional DNA sequences in this sample encode the identical CDR3. This sequence joins TRBV18 and TRBJ1-5; D is unclear. V lost 6 bases and J 3 bases, leaving 18 bases between the germline ends. Germline V gene sequence: CDR1 KGHSH, CDR2 LQKENI. The CDR3 runs to 16 residues. The CDR3 is CASSPVARQNNQPQHF. As DNA, the CDR3 is TGTGCCAGCTCGCCAGTAGCGCGGCAGAACAATCAGCCCCAGCATTTT.

J is TRBJ1-5 and V is TRBV5-1, with TRBD1 matching 9 bases. Germline trimming cut 4 bases from V and 4 bases from J; bases unmatched to any gene: 3. This CDR3 region has 14 residues. Looked up from germline, CDR1 is SGHRS and CDR2 is YFSETQ. The CDR3 coding sequence is TGCGCCAGCAGCGAGGGACAGGGAAATCAGCCCCAGCATTTT. This sequence encodes CASSEGQGNQPQHF. The full variable domain, rest sourced from reference TRBV5-1 and TRBJ1-5, is KAGVTQTPRYLIKTRGQQVTLSCSPISGHRSVSWYQQTPGQGLQFLFEYFSETQRNKGNFPGRFSGRQFSNSRSEMNVSTLELGDSALYLCASSEGQGNQPQHFGDGTRLSIL.

The chain recombines TRBV2 with TRBJ2-5; D gene ambiguous. The CDR3 has 14 amino acids. Germline V lookup: CDR1 SNHLY, CDR2 FYNNEI. V was shortened by 6 bases and J by 1 base, with 12 bases between the two germline ends. CDR3 protein: CASRPLRAQETQYF. The CDR3 region has the DNA TGTGCCAGCAGGCCTCTCCGCGCCCAAGAGACCCAGTACTTC. Full variable domain (remainder filled in from reference TRBV2 and TRBJ2-5): EPEVTQTPSHQVTQMGQEVILRCVPISNHLYFYWYRQILGQKVEFLVSFYNNEISEKSEIFDDQFSVERPDGSNFTLKIRSTKLEDSAMYFCASRPLRAQETQYFGPGTRLLVL.

The chain couples TRBV7-9 to TRBJ1-1; D ambiguous. Germline V CDR1 and CDR2: SEHNR, FQNEAQ (reference sequence). There are 15 residues in the CDR3. Trimming shortened V by 4 bases and J by 5 bases, and 17 bases separated the two germline ends. Here the CDR3 reads CASSSGLSEGTEAFF. CDR3 in DNA: TGTGCCAGCAGCTCAGGACTGTCAGAAGGGACTGAAGCTTTCTTT.

This chain links TRBV5-1 with TRBJ1-4; D uncertain. This CDR3 region has 15 residues. V shed 1 base and J shed 0 bases, with 7 bases lying between them. The germline V gene has CDR1 SGHRS and CDR2 YFSETQ. The CDR3 here is CASSLYGTTNEKLFF. The DNA of the CDR3 is TGCGCCAGCAGCTTGTACGGGACAACTAATGAAAAACTGTTTTTT.

This rearrangement joins TRBV11-2 to TRBJ2-7; 10 positions match TRBD2. V shed 5 bases, J shed 6 bases, and the junction held 10 bases outside the gene matches. Germline-derived CDR1 and CDR2 are SGHAT and FQNNGV. CDR3 size: 15 residues. The CDR3 bases are TGTGCCAGCAGCCCCCTAGCGGGGGCTGCGGGCGAGCAGTACTTC. Encoded protein: CASSPLAGAAGEQYF.

The CDR3: CASSEFLQGEQYV. In DNA form, the CDR3 reads TGTGCCAGCAGTGAATTTCTACAGGGCGAGCAGTACGTC. The chain employs TRBV2 and TRBJ2-7; TRBD1 is a possible D gene (6 bases). CDR1 is SNHLY and CDR2 is FYNNEI in the germline V gene. This CDR3 is built from 13 residues. With 2 bases removed from V and 6 bases from J, the gap between germline ends came to 11 bases.

The J gene is TRBJ1-5, the V gene TRBV10-2; no clear D. Germline V gene sequence: CDR1 WSHSY, CDR2 SAAADI. The V end was cut by 3 bases, the J end by 2 bases, with 17 bases between. This CDR3 has 17 amino acids. The CDR3 region has the DNA TGCGCCAGCAGTGAAATTAGCCTCCTCCACGGCAATCAGCCCCAGCATTTT. It is translated as CASSEISLLHGNQPQHF.

The CDR3 sequence is CASSPLQGTYNEQFF. The CDR3 bases are TGTGCCAGCTCACCACTCCAGGGGACCTACAATGAGCAGTTCTTC. This chain joins TRBV18 and TRBJ2-1; perhaps TRBD1 as D (6 bases). CDR3 length: 15 residues. V lost 1 base to trimming and J lost 2 bases, with 9 bases between them. Germline-derived CDR1 and CDR2 are KGHSH and LQKENI.

Here the CDR3 reads CASSPWVYNEQFF. In DNA, the CDR3 is TGTGCCAGCAGCCCCTGGGTGTACAATGAGCAGTTCTTC. The rearrangement uses TRBV6-5 and TRBJ2-1; D call uncertain. Trimming shortened V by 6 bases and J by 4 bases, and 10 bases separated the two germline ends. The germline V gene encodes CDR1 MNHEY and CDR2 SVGAGI. This CDR3 is 13 amino acids long.